Shown below are 31 T cell receptor beta chains from a single sample sequenced in a study of blood T cells in healthy people across ages. A second about 7 to 11 cycle PCR used barcoded and J-beta primers. TCRdb re-analysed the 5' RACE reads in MiXCR, keeping a single row per CDR3 protein. The table includes about 1,500,000 distinct CDR3 sequences, about 43% detected once. Sequencing was done on a sample of blood. The receptor set was obtained from a woman in her late teens or twenties in good health.

This clonotype has just one count. The chain employs TRBV4-1 and TRBJ2-4, with TRBD2 matching over 13 bases. Trimming cost V 1 base and J 13 bases; bases outside gene matches: 10. The CDR3 spans 16 residues. Germline V gene sequence: CDR1 MGHRA, CDR2 YSYEKL. The CDR3 is CASSQGLAGGYNEQYF. The CDR3 coding sequence is TGCGCCAGCAGCCAAGGACTAGCGGGGGGTTACAATGAGCAGTACTTC.

This clonotype was seen once. The genes are TRBV20-1 and TRBJ2-5; unclear D gene. Trimming removed 4 bases at V and 5 bases at J, with 11 bases between. The length of the CDR3 is 12 residues. Germline lookup yields CDR1 DFQATT and CDR2 SNEGSKA (reference sequence). In DNA form, the CDR3 reads TGCAGTGCTATAGATCAGTCGGAGACCCAGTACTTC. Its translation is CSAIDQSETQYF.

The J gene is TRBJ1-2, the V gene TRBV7-9; perhaps TRBD1 as D (5 bases). Germline loops: CDR1 SEHNR, CDR2 FQNEAQ (reference sequence). Trimming cost V 1 base and J 4 bases, with 10 bases left between them. This CDR3 has 14 amino acids. The CDR3 loop is CASSLESGAYGYTF. The CDR3 DNA sequence: TGTGCCAGCAGCTTAGAATCCGGGGCCTATGGCTACACCTTC.

The chain employs TRBV12-3 or TRBV12-4 and TRBJ2-3; D possibly corresponds to TRBD2 (5 bases). Trimming removed 8 bases at V and 3 bases at J, with 18 bases between. This CDR3 has 15 amino acids. The CDR3 is CASQPKGLATDTQYF. The DNA of the CDR3 is TGTGCCAGCCAACCGAAGGGCCTAGCTACAGATACGCAGTATTTT.

This clonotype came up a few times. This chain connects TRBV7-2 to TRBJ2-1; 9 bases are a match to TRBD2. This CDR3 is 16 amino acids long. The ends lost 0 bases at V and 6 bases at J; junction bases unmatched: 6. Germline CDR1 reads SGHTA; CDR2 reads FQGNSA. CDR3 loop: CASSLAGASGTNEQFF. In DNA form, the CDR3 reads TGTGCCAGCAGCTTAGCTGGGGCTAGCGGGACCAATGAGCAGTTCTTC.

The rearrangement links TRBV2 to TRBJ1-2; the D is unclear. Germline CDR1 SNHLY, CDR2 FYNNEI. The CDR3 loop spans 11 amino acids. Trimming took off 7 bases at V and 8 bases at J, with 11 bases between the two ends. The CDR3 spells CASTQAGGYTF. DNA of the CDR3: TGTGCCAGCACCCAGGCTGGGGGCTACACCTTC.

The V and J genes are TRBV3-1 and TRBJ2-1; D possibly uses TRBD1 or TRBD2 (5 bases each). Trimming shortened V by 7 bases and J by 5 bases, and 12 bases separated the two germline ends. This CDR3 is 13 amino acids long. CDR1 is LGHDT, CDR2 YNNKEL, per germline (reference sequence). As DNA, the CDR3 is TGTGCCAGCAATTATGGGGGAAACAATGAGCAGTTCTTC. Translated, it gives CASNYGGNNEQFF.

V and J are TRBV27 and TRBJ1-2, with 8 bases lining up with TRBD1. This CDR3 region has 16 residues. The J segment lost 0 bases and the V segment lost 5 bases, leaving 8 bases of the junction unmatched. The germline V gene has CDR1 MNHEY and CDR2 SMNVEV (reference sequence). This CDR3 is CASSPREQGANYGYTF. CDR3 nucleotides: TGTGCCAGCAGTCCCCGTGAACAGGGGGCTAACTATGGCTACACCTTC.

This chain links TRBV4-2 with TRBJ1-5; 10 bases align to TRBD1. Trimming removed 1 base from V and 0 bases from J; junction bases left unmatched: 9. Germline CDR1 is LGHNA and CDR2 is YNFKEQ. CDR3 size: 19 residues. The DNA of the CDR3 is TGTGCCAGCAGCCAAGTGGGGACAGGGGCCCATTATAGCAATCAGCCCCAGCATTTT. It encodes CASSQVGTGAHYSNQPQHF.

This clonotype was seen repeatedly, ten times or more. V and J are TRBV4-1 and TRBJ2-7; D may be TRBD1 (5 bases). The V gene lost 0 bases and the J gene lost 5 bases, with 14 bases spanning the gap. Germline CDR1 MGHRA, CDR2 YSYEKL. The CDR3 extends over 15 amino acids. The CDR3 nucleotides read TGCGCCAGCAGCCAAGATCCGGGCAGGGTCGACGAGCAGTACTTC. Protein sequence: CASSQDPGRVDEQYF.

This clonotype was seen only a few times. This rearrangement joins TRBV27 to TRBJ1-5, with D maybe TRBD1 (5 bases). CDR1 is MNHEY, CDR2 SMNVEV, per germline (reference sequence). The CDR3 covers 14 residues. Trimming shortened V by 7 bases and J by 4 bases, and 14 bases separated the two germline ends. The CDR3 reads CASTSQGGNQPQHF. CDR3 nucleotide sequence: TGTGCCAGCACCTCCCAGGGAGGTAATCAGCCCCAGCATTTT.

The rearrangement joins TRBV29-1 to TRBJ2-5; D ambiguous. V was clipped by 3 bases and J by 5 bases, with 13 bases between them. Germline V gene data show CDR1 as SQVTM and CDR2 as ANQGSEA. This CDR3 has 13 amino acids. In DNA, the CDR3 is TGCAGCGTTGACGAGGCTGTCCAGGAGACCCAGTACTTC. Its translation: CSVDEAVQETQYF.

V gene TRBV6-5 combines with J gene TRBJ2-5, with D possibly matching TRBD1 (5 bases). The DNA end favors TRBJ2-7, so the J call may be wrong. Germline V gene lookup returns CDR1 MNHEY and CDR2 SVGAGI. This CDR3 spans 14 amino acids. CDR3 residues: CASSKTVSLSEQYF. In nucleotides, the CDR3 is TGTGCCAGCAGCAAGACAGTGTCCTTATCCGAGCAGTACTTC.

CDR3 in DNA: TGTGCCAGCAGTTACTCACCGGGACAGGGGTTAGATACGCAGTATTTT. This codes for CASSYSPGQGLDTQYF. The chain uses TRBV6-2 or TRBV6-3 and TRBJ2-3; 10 bases map to TRBD1. Per the germline V gene, CDR1 is MNHEY and CDR2 is SVGEGT. V was pared by 0 bases and J by 5 bases, with 5 bases of the junction left unmatched. The CDR3 totals 16 residues.

The V call is TRBV10-2, the J call TRBJ2-1, with D unclear. The V end was cut by 2 bases, the J end by 0 bases, with 8 bases between. Germline values: CDR1 WSHSY, CDR2 SAAADI. CDR3 length: 15 residues. The CDR3 coding sequence is TGCGCCAGCAGTGAGCAGGCAGTCTCCTACAATGAGCAGTTCTTC. Its protein is CASSEQAVSYNEQFF.

There are a few counts of this clonotype. The genes are TRBV7-9 and TRBJ2-5, with D uncertain. Germline CDR1 reads SEHNR; CDR2 reads FQNEAQ (reference sequence). The germline V and J ends were trimmed by 3 bases and 2 bases, with 13 bases remaining between them. This CDR3 is 15 amino acids long. Here the CDR3 DNA reads TGTGCCAGCAGCTTTTCGGTAGATACTCAAGAGACCCAGTACTTC. Amino acids: CASSFSVDTQETQYF. Full variable domain (missing parts from reference TRBV7-9 and TRBJ2-5): DTGVSQNPRHKITKRGQNVTFRCDPISEHNRLYWYRQTLGQGPEFLTYFQNEAQLEKSRLLSDRFSAERPKGSFSTLEIQRTEQGDSAMYLCASSFSVDTQETQYFGPGTRLLVL.

This clonotype was seen a single time. This chain joins TRBV6-6 and TRBJ2-4; 8 bases are shared with TRBD2. The CDR3 runs to 14 residues. In germline, CDR1 is MNHNY, CDR2 SVGAGI (reference sequence). Germline trimming cut 6 bases from V and 13 bases from J; bases unmatched to any gene: 14. This CDR3 is CASRTGGLGNEQYF. In DNA form, the CDR3 reads TGTGCCAGCAGAACGGGGGGGCTTGGGAATGAGCAGTACTTC.

This chain joins TRBV5-1 and TRBJ2-1; 7 bases line up with TRBD2. Germline V gene sequence: CDR1 SGHRS, CDR2 YFSETQ. After removal of 4 bases from V and 4 bases from J, the junction contained 17 bases not matched to a gene. CDR3 length: 18 amino acids. The chain's CDR3 is CASSGGVGDYSIYNEQFF. CDR3 DNA: TGCGCCAGCAGCGGGGGGGTGGGCGACTACTCGATTTACAATGAGCAGTTCTTC.

The chain employs TRBV29-1 and TRBJ2-5; D might be TRBD1 or TRBD2, each matching 6 bases. The germline V and J ends were trimmed by 5 bases and 11 bases, with 15 bases remaining between them. The CDR3 spans 11 residues. Per the germline V gene, CDR1 is SQVTM and CDR2 is ANQGSEA. The CDR3 nucleotides are TGCAGCGTTCCGGGGGCGCGAGAGCAGTACTTC. Translated: CSVPGAREQYF.

J is TRBJ2-7 and V is TRBV11-2, with 13 bases lining up with TRBD2. Germline assignment: CDR1 SGHAT and CDR2 FQNNGV. Unmatched junction bases numbered 26, after V lost 2 bases and J lost 7 bases. This CDR3 is 22 amino acids long. The CDR3 DNA is TGTGCCAGCAGCTTACCCGGCCTTCGCGTCCGACTAGCGGGAGGCAGCTACAATGAGCAGTACTTC. Translation: CASSLPGLRVRLAGGSYNEQYF.

This chain's CDR3 is CASSPRVGGSPLHF. For the CDR3, the DNA is TGCGCCAGCAGCCCTCGTGTAGGGGGTTCACCCCTCCACTTT. The chain has TRBV4-1 and TRBJ1-6; D may be TRBD1 (6 bases). The CDR3 contains 14 residues. Deletions cut 4 bases from V and 9 bases from J, with 13 bases between. Germline V gene sequence: CDR1 MGHRA, CDR2 YSYEKL.

This clonotype turned up a few times. The chain employs TRBV6-6 and TRBJ2-3; 7 bases map to TRBD2. This CDR3 has 17 residues. Germline assignment: CDR1 MNHNY and CDR2 SVGAGI (reference sequence). Losses at the gene ends were 10 bases for V and 0 bases for J; bases not matched to a gene: 16. CDR3 bases: TGTGCCACCAGACGGTCCCTAGCGGATACTAGCACAGATACGCAGTATTTT. The encoded protein is CATRRSLADTSTDTQYF.

The chain employs TRBV7-9 and TRBJ2-5; 7 nucleotides line up with TRBD2. The end of the DNA is better explained by TRBJ2-1, so the J call may be wrong. Germline CDR1 SEHNR, CDR2 FQNEAQ (reference sequence). The CDR3 runs 15 residues. In DNA, the CDR3 is TGTGCCAGCAGCTTATTGGCGGGGGACCAAGAGACCCAGTTCTTC. It yields the protein CASSLLAGDQETQFF.

V usage is TRBV12-3 or TRBV12-4 and J usage is TRBJ1-2; 9 nucleotides align to TRBD1. With 7 bases clipped from V and 4 bases from J, the junction kept 4 bases outside the gene matches. This CDR3 has 13 amino acids. The CDR3 DNA reads as TGTGCCAGCACTGGACAGGGGACCTATGGCTACACCTTC. Encoded protein: CASTGQGTYGYTF.

Concerning this clonotype: A single base separates this from a much larger clone, so it may be a read error. The rearrangement links TRBV4-1 to TRBJ2-7; TRBD2 matches at 7 bases. The CDR3 length is 15 residues. From germline, CDR1 is MGHRA and CDR2 YSYEKL. CDR3 sequence reads: CASSQDGAGSCEQYF. CDR3 DNA sequence: TGCGCCAGCAGCCAAGATGGAGCGGGATCCTGCGAGCAGTACTTC.

V and J are TRBV4-1 and TRBJ2-5, with D possibly called TRBD1 or TRBD2 (5 bases each). Germline CDR1 reads MGHRA; CDR2 reads YSYEKL. The CDR3 totals 16 residues. The ends were cut back, 4 bases at V and 5 bases at J, with 20 bases in the middle. The CDR3 region is CASSPTWQGPGETQYF. The CDR3 DNA follows: TGCGCCAGCAGCCCTACCTGGCAGGGACCGGGGGAGACCCAGTACTTC.

The V gene is TRBV11-2, the J gene TRBJ2-5; D may be TRBD1 (5 bases). In germline, CDR1 is SGHAT, CDR2 FQNNGV. This CDR3 has 14 residues. The ends were cut back, 8 bases at V and 5 bases at J, with 18 bases in the middle. The CDR3 loop is CASRIDSLEETQYF. The CDR3, as DNA: TGTGCCAGCCGTATAGACAGTCTGGAGGAGACCCAGTACTTC.

This clonotype turned up a few times. This sequence joins TRBV7-2 and TRBJ2-6, with a tentative D call TRBD1 (6 bases). The V end lost 5 bases, the J end lost 2 bases, and 13 bases lay between the germline ends. This CDR3 region has 16 residues. Germline V gives CDR1 SGHTA, CDR2 FQGNSA. CDR3 protein: CASSGQGFAGANVLTF. CDR3 DNA: TGTGCCAGCAGCGGCCAGGGGTTTGCTGGGGCCAACGTCCTGACTTTC.

This clonotype was counted once. J is TRBJ2-7 and V is TRBV6-1; 10 nucleotides agree with TRBD2. Unmatched junction bases numbered 3, after V lost 1 base and J lost 0 bases. Germline assignment: CDR1 MNHNS and CDR2 SASEGT. The CDR3 runs 16 residues. The CDR3 DNA reads TGTGCCAGCAGTGAAGTAGCTAGCGGGAGCTCCTACGAGCAGTACTTC. Translation: CASSEVASGSSYEQYF.

The CDR3 nucleotides read TGTGCCAGCAGTGAGTTGCAGGGGGAGACAGGCATTCAGTACTTC. Its translation: CASSELQGETGIQYF. The V call is TRBV2, the J call TRBJ2-4; TRBD1 matches 7 bases. With 3 bases clipped from V and 9 bases from J, the junction kept 11 bases outside the gene matches. The CDR3 extends over 15 amino acids. CDR1 SNHLY and CDR2 FYNNEI come from the germline V gene.

The chain's CDR3 is CASSVDPDRGPKNIQYF. In DNA form, the CDR3 reads TGTGCCAGCAGTGTTGACCCGGACAGGGGGCCCAAAAACATTCAGTACTTC. This chain links TRBV6-1 with TRBJ2-4; 11 bases align to TRBD1. CDR1 and CDR2 from the germline V gene are MNHNS and SASEGT. The V segment lost 4 bases and the J segment 2 bases; nucleotides outside the gene matches: 7. This CDR3 has 17 amino acids.